These 27 T cell receptor beta chains share one sample of origin, sequenced in a study of follicular helper T cells after annual influenza vaccination. This sample's time point: 2015-2016 season, pre-vaccination. Sequenced by immunoSEQ multiplex PCR; TCRdb stores in-frame clones only, minus some. Among thousands of clones listed, around 83% were seen once. Specimen: CXCR5+ CD38- circulating T follicular helper cells from blood, collected on the day of influenza vaccination. The subset denotes: circulating Tfh, non-naive CD4+CXCR5+PD-1+ (ICOS+CD38+ or ICOS-CD38-). The receptor set was obtained from an adult who received the influenza vaccine.

For the CDR3, the DNA is TGCGCCAGCAGTGAGCGGGGTGGCAAAAACATTCAGTACTTC. Translation gives CASSERGGKNIQYF. The V and J genes are TRBV10-2 and TRBJ2-4; possible D gene TRBD2, 5 bases. The ends were cut back, 2 bases at V and 3 bases at J, with 8 bases in the middle. Germline V gene sequence: CDR1 WSHSY, CDR2 SAAADI. This CDR3 spans 14 amino acids.

The V call is TRBV6-1, the J call TRBJ1-2; weak D call: TRBD1 (5 bases). Germline CDR1 MNHNS, CDR2 SASEGT. V dropped 4 bases and J dropped 4 bases, with 7 bases sitting between them. This CDR3 contains 12 residues. The CDR3 nucleotides are TGTGCCAGCAGTGCACAGGTCTATGGCTACACCTTC. Its translation is CASSAQVYGYTF.

This chain uses TRBV30 with TRBJ1-1; no firm D call. Germline V CDR1 and CDR2: GTSNPN, SVGIG (reference sequence). The germline V and J ends were trimmed by 4 bases and 8 bases, with 29 bases remaining between them. CDR3 size: 17 residues. The CDR3 here is CAWKLGWGSRSLGEAFF. DNA for the CDR3: TGTGCCTGGAAATTAGGTTGGGGATCTCGTTCCCTCGGGGAAGCTTTCTTT.

This clone was observed a handful of times. The rearrangement uses TRBV7-9 and TRBJ1-2; TRBD1 agrees at 7 bases. The germline V gene encodes CDR1 SEHNR and CDR2 FQNEAQ (reference sequence). Trimming removed 7 bases from V and 3 bases from J; junction bases left unmatched: 5. The CDR3 is 13 residues long. Written as DNA, the CDR3 is TGTGCCAGCACCACCGGGACAGACTATGGCTACACCTTC. Encoded protein: CASTTGTDYGYTF.

This clone was counted only a few times. The chain joins TRBV7-3 to TRBJ2-7, with D possibly being TRBD2 (5 bases). The CDR3 contains 13 residues. From germline, CDR1 is SGHTA and CDR2 FQGTGA. Trimming removed 8 bases from V and 3 bases from J, with 14 bases in between. CDR3: CASSKGVGYEQYF. CDR3 coding DNA: TGTGCCAGCTCCAAGGGAGTAGGCTACGAGCAGTACTTC.

The rearrangement uses TRBV2 and TRBJ2-7; D unclear. The CDR3 is 14 amino acids. In germline, CDR1 is SNHLY, CDR2 FYNNEI. Trimming left V 4 bases short and J 2 bases short, with 12 bases between. CDR3 sequence reads: CASSAARIPYEQYF. CDR3 nucleotide sequence: TGTGCCAGCAGTGCAGCGCGGATACCCTACGAGCAGTACTTC.

This chain links TRBV6-1 with TRBJ1-2; D is perhaps TRBD1 (6 bases). The CDR3 extends over 15 amino acids. Trimming left V 6 bases short and J 3 bases short, with 17 bases between. The germline V gene has CDR1 MNHNS and CDR2 SASEGT. CDR3 sequence (DNA): TGTGCCAGCAGGGTGGGGGCAGGTAATGACTATGGCTACACCTTC. This encodes CASRVGAGNDYGYTF.

The rearrangement uses TRBV5-4 and TRBJ1-2, with D hard to call. The CDR3 extends over 16 amino acids. In germline, CDR1 is SGHNT, CDR2 YYREEE (reference sequence). The V and J ends lost 0 bases and 3 bases respectively, with 15 bases between them. CDR3 in DNA: TGTGCCAGCAGCTTGGAGGTCAGCCGCCTCGACTATGGCTACACCTTC. Its translation is CASSLEVSRLDYGYTF.

The chain combines TRBV7-2 with TRBJ2-2; D might be TRBD2 (6 bases). Trimming stripped 5 bases from V and 5 bases from J, with 12 bases between. CDR3 length: 14 amino acids. The germline V gene encodes CDR1 SGHTA and CDR2 FQGNSA. CDR3 sequence: CASSPGTGTGELFF. The DNA of the CDR3 is TGTGCCAGCAGCCCCGGGACTGGGACCGGGGAGCTGTTTTTT.

The sample holds a few counts of this clone. The chain carries TRBV19 and TRBJ1-5; D is possibly TRBD1 (5 bases). Per the germline V gene, CDR1 is LNHDA and CDR2 is SQIVND (reference sequence). CDR3 length equals 14 residues. V dropped 7 bases and J dropped 16 bases, with 26 bases sitting between them. The CDR3 protein is CASTPGTHASPLHF. In DNA, the CDR3 is TGTGCCAGTACCCCTGGGACCCACGCGTCGCCACTCCATTTT.

This clone was found once. This chain connects TRBV4-1 to TRBJ2-1, with 10 positions matching TRBD1. Per the germline V gene, CDR1 is MGHRA and CDR2 is YSYEKL. J lost 3 bases, V lost 1 base, and 9 bases had no gene match. The CDR3 extends over 18 amino acids. The CDR3 region is CASSQGASTGGYYNEQFF. CDR3 coding DNA: TGCGCCAGCAGCCAAGGTGCCTCGACAGGGGGCTACTACAATGAGCAGTTCTTC.

The genes are TRBV6-6 and TRBJ1-1; D ambiguous. CDR1 and CDR2 (germline): MNHNY, SVGAGI (reference sequence). Trimming removed 6 bases from V and 8 bases from J, with 10 bases in between. The length of the CDR3 is 11 residues. The chain's CDR3 is CASRRDTEAFF. DNA of the CDR3: TGTGCCAGCAGACGGGATACAGAAGCTTTCTTT.

V usage is TRBV5-1 and J usage is TRBJ2-1, with unresolved D. Germline values: CDR1 SGHRS, CDR2 YFSETQ. The length of the CDR3 is 15 residues. V was shortened by 7 bases and J by 5 bases, with 19 bases between the two germline ends. The CDR3 spells CASRLDGTHNNEQFF. CDR3 sequence (DNA): TGCGCCAGCCGACTTGATGGAACACATAACAATGAGCAGTTCTTC.

This clone is a singleton in its sample. The genes are TRBV27 and TRBJ2-6, with TRBD1 matching over 9 bases. The CDR3 is 19 amino acids. The V gene's germline CDR1 is MNHEY and CDR2 SMNVEV (reference sequence). J lost 0 bases, V lost 6 bases, and 12 bases had no gene match. The CDR3 spells CASRFLGQGKDSGANVLTF. As DNA, the CDR3 is TGTGCCAGCAGATTTTTGGGACAGGGAAAAGACTCTGGGGCCAACGTCCTGACTTTC.

The CDR3 region is CASSVGAVSSYEQYF. CDR3 nucleotides: TGTGCCAGCAGCGTAGGGGCAGTCAGCTCCTACGAGCAGTACTTC. This chain uses TRBV9 with TRBJ2-7; D is unclear. Germline loops: CDR1 SGDLS, CDR2 YYNGEE. The CDR3 covers 15 residues. Trimming took 0 bases from V and 0 from J, leaving 10 bases between them.

The rearrangement links TRBV28 to TRBJ1-1; D gene unclear. Trimming removed 7 bases from V and 3 bases from J, with 15 bases in between. This CDR3 is built from 14 residues. The germline CDR1 and CDR2 sequences are MDHEN and SYDVKM. The CDR3 DNA reads TGTGCCAGCAATCTCATTTCCCCGGACACTGAAGCTTTCTTT. Amino acid sequence: CASNLISPDTEAFF. Based on the CDR3 plus reference TRBV28 and TRBJ1-1, the full variable domain is DVKVTQSSRYLVKRTGEKVFLECVQDMDHENMFWYRQDPGLGLRLIYFSYDVKMKEKGDIPEGYSVSREKKERFSLILESASTNQTSMYLCASNLISPDTEAFFGQGTRLTVV.

The rearrangement uses TRBV12-5 and TRBJ1-1; D is undetermined. Trimming left V 2 bases short and J 1 base short, with 5 bases between. Germline V CDR1 and CDR2: LGHNT, FRNRAP. This CDR3 comprises 13 residues. The CDR3 DNA follows: TGTGCTAGTGGTTTGATGGGGAACACTGAAGCTTTCTTT. Translation: CASGLMGNTEAFF.

The chain uses TRBV30 and TRBJ2-2, with unresolved D. The CDR3 is 11 amino acids. The germline gives CDR1 GTSNPN, CDR2 SVGIG (reference sequence). V shed 8 bases and J shed 9 bases, with 13 bases lying between them. In DNA, the CDR3 is TGTGCCCTGGTGGGGTCCCGGGAGCTGTTTTTT. Amino acid sequence: CALVGSRELFF.

A few counts support this clone. This sequence joins TRBV5-6 and TRBJ2-7, with D possibly being TRBD1 (6 bases). The V and J ends lost 1 base and 4 bases respectively, with 18 bases between them. The CDR3 loop spans 16 amino acids. The germline V gene has CDR1 SGHDT and CDR2 YYEEEE. CDR3 DNA: TGTGCCAGCAGCTTGCGAGGGACCTTAAGGGGGTACGAGCAGTACTTC. This translates into CASSLRGTLRGYEQYF.

The rearrangement links TRBV10-3 to TRBJ2-2; 10 bases fit TRBD2. The germline V gene has CDR1 ENHRY and CDR2 SYGVKD. This CDR3 has 14 residues. J lost 5 bases, V lost 10 bases, and 7 bases had no gene match. CDR3 nucleotide sequence: TGTGCCACCAGAGGGACTAGCGATACCGGGGAGCTGTTTTTT. It codes for CATRGTSDTGELFF.

The V gene is TRBV19, the J gene TRBJ1-2, with D possibly being TRBD1 (6 bases). Germline V CDR1 and CDR2: LNHDA, SQIVND (reference sequence). Trimming pared 8 bases from V and 8 bases from J, leaving 15 bases between. The CDR3 runs 12 residues. The CDR3 nucleotides read TGTGCCAGTCACCATCAGGGGACGGGCTACACCTTC. Its protein is CASHHQGTGYTF.

The V and J genes are TRBV10-2 and TRBJ2-3; tentative D call: TRBD1 (5 bases). There are 15 residues in the CDR3. The V end lost 4 bases, the J end lost 1 base, and 12 bases lay between the germline ends. The V gene's germline CDR1 is WSHSY and CDR2 SAAADI. CDR3 sequence: CASSAGKGGTDTQYF. For the CDR3, the DNA is TGCGCCAGCAGTGCAGGGAAAGGCGGCACAGATACGCAGTATTTT.

The rearrangement links TRBV7-2 to TRBJ2-7; 9 bases match TRBD2. Germline V gene data show CDR1 as SGHTA and CDR2 as FQGNSA. With V trimmed by 4 bases and J by 2 bases, 6 bases remained unmatched. This CDR3 is built from 15 residues. The CDR3 DNA follows: TGTGCCAGCAGCTCCTTAGCGGGAGTTCCCTACGAGCAGTACTTC. Translation gives CASSSLAGVPYEQYF.

This sequence joins TRBV6-1 and TRBJ1-6; the D gene is possibly TRBD1 (6 bases). Germline V lookup: CDR1 MNHNS, CDR2 SASEGT. With 2 bases removed from V and 7 bases from J, the gap between germline ends came to 21 bases. The CDR3 extends over 18 amino acids. The CDR3 DNA sequence: TGTGCCAGCAGTGAAAGGAGCACACACAGGGTACTAAATTCACCCCTCCACTTT. Encoded protein: CASSERSTHRVLNSPLHF.

This rearrangement joins TRBV6-1 to TRBJ2-3; no definite D call. Trimming pared 6 bases from V and 3 bases from J, leaving 13 bases between. From germline, CDR1 is MNHNS and CDR2 SASEGT. The CDR3 length is 14 residues. This chain's CDR3 is CASRIRSWTDTQYF. The CDR3 bases are TGTGCCAGCAGAATCAGAAGCTGGACAGATACGCAGTATTTT.

The CDR3 loop reads CASSRTGGNTIYF. CDR3 nucleotide sequence: TGTGCCAGCAGTCGGACAGGGGGAAACACCATATATTTT. J is TRBJ1-3 and V is TRBV6-1, with 8 bases that match TRBD1. The length of the CDR3 is 13 residues. The V gene end was trimmed by 5 bases and the J gene end by 4 bases; junction bases not matched to a gene: 1. The germline V gene has CDR1 MNHNS and CDR2 SASEGT.

The chain combines TRBV6-1 with TRBJ2-1; 8 bases map to TRBD2. Germline V gene data show CDR1 as MNHNS and CDR2 as SASEGT. The trim removed 8 bases at V and 4 bases at J, leaving 13 bases unmatched. This CDR3 is built from 16 residues. CDR3 sequence: CASGGAGLGPYNEQFF. The CDR3 nucleotides read TGTGCCAGCGGTGGAGCGGGACTAGGTCCATACAATGAGCAGTTCTTC.